These 28 T cell receptor beta chains originate from one sample sequenced in a study of blood T cell repertoires in COVID-19. The repertoire was sequenced with immunoSEQ multiplex PCR; TCRdb's copy has only in-frame clones and lacks some. The sample includes hundreds of thousands of clones, 70% to 90% seen only once; the top ten take about 9.9%. Sequencing used PBMCs or T cells enriched from blood (not recorded which). The receptors originated from a woman aged 40 to 55 who had recovered from COVID-19.

V and J are TRBV10-3 and TRBJ2-2, with 10 bases identical to TRBD1. J lost 7 bases, V lost 0 bases, and 8 bases had no gene match. The CDR3 runs 17 residues. Germline V CDR1 and CDR2: ENHRY, SYGVKD. CDR3 nucleotides: TGTGCCATCAGTGAGTCGACGACAGGGGGCTTATTCGGGGAGCTGTTTTTT. Its protein product is CAISESTTGGLFGELFF.

The chain links TRBV6-2 or TRBV6-3 to TRBJ2-7; D gene ambiguous. V was trimmed by 2 bases and J by 2 bases, leaving 10 bases between them. Germline lookup yields CDR1 MNHEY and CDR2 SVGEGT. The CDR3 has 14 amino acids. CDR3 coding DNA: TGTGCCAGCAGTTACAAGTTCTACGCCTACGAGCAGTACTTC. As protein: CASSYKFYAYEQYF.

This chain joins TRBV28 and TRBJ2-7; D may be TRBD1 (6 bases). Germline assignment: CDR1 MDHEN and CDR2 SYDVKM. The V end lost 2 bases, the J end lost 1 base, and 12 bases lay between the germline ends. This CDR3 has 15 amino acids. The DNA of the CDR3 is TGTGCCAGCAGTTTAAACAGGGCCCCATCCTACGAGCAGTACTTC. Its protein product is CASSLNRAPSYEQYF.

The chain carries TRBV27 and TRBJ2-7; 10 nucleotides agree with TRBD1. J lost 6 bases, V lost 3 bases, and 2 bases had no gene match. CDR1 and CDR2 (germline): MNHEY, SMNVEV (reference sequence). This CDR3 is 13 amino acids long. The CDR3 spells CASSFDRGREQYF. CDR3 nucleotides: TGTGCCAGCAGTTTCGACAGGGGGCGCGAGCAGTACTTC.

This chain joins TRBV5-4 and TRBJ2-3; possible D gene TRBD2, 6 bases. Looked up from germline, CDR1 is SGHNT and CDR2 is YYREEE (reference sequence). This CDR3 region has 14 residues. The V end lost 6 bases, the J end lost 6 bases, and 17 bases lay between the germline ends. CDR3 nucleotides: TGTGCCAGCACCCCCGGGACTGCAATGGATACGCAGTATTTT. Protein sequence: CASTPGTAMDTQYF.

This chain links TRBV5-1 with TRBJ2-1, with 12 bases lining up with TRBD1. The V segment lost 3 bases and the J segment 8 bases; nucleotides outside the gene matches: 6. The germline gives CDR1 SGHRS, CDR2 YFSETQ. This CDR3 is built from 15 residues. This CDR3 is CASSSRDRGLDEQFF. In DNA, the CDR3 is TGCGCCAGCAGCTCCCGGGACAGGGGGCTCGATGAGCAGTTCTTC.

This chain connects TRBV28 to TRBJ2-5, with D possibly TRBD2 on 6 matching bases. Germline CDR1 reads MDHEN; CDR2 reads SYDVKM. The V end lost 2 bases, the J end lost 10 bases, and 17 bases lay between the germline ends. There are 14 residues in the CDR3. The CDR3, as DNA: TGTGCCAGCAGTTTACCACTAGCTTTCTTGGGCCAGTACTTC. This sequence encodes CASSLPLAFLGQYF.

This clone was counted between two and nine times. This rearrangement joins TRBV6-6 to TRBJ1-5, with D unclear. Trimming removed 7 bases from V and 1 base from J, with 14 bases in between. CDR3 length: 15 residues. Per germline, CDR1 MNHNY and CDR2 SVGAGI (reference sequence). CDR3 nucleotides: TGTGCCAGCACCTCCGGCGGGTTGAGCAATCAGCCCCAGCATTTT. Encoded protein: CASTSGGLSNQPQHF.

This chain uses TRBV18 with TRBJ2-1; 10 bases are a match to TRBD2. This CDR3 contains 16 residues. The junction had 2 bases not matched to a gene; V was cut back by 0 bases and J by 3 bases. Per the germline V gene, CDR1 is KGHSH and CDR2 is LQKENI. The CDR3 DNA reads TGTGCCAGCTCACCACCGGAGCGGGAGGGCTACAATGAGCAGTTCTTC. This translates into CASSPPEREGYNEQFF.

This clone was counted a single time. The CDR3 DNA follows: TGTGCCAGCTCACTTGCAGGCTTGGATGGCTACACCTTC. Protein: CASSLAGLDGYTF. The gene calls are TRBV18 and TRBJ1-2; D is unclear. V gave up 4 bases and J gave up 6 bases, with 12 bases separating them. The V gene's germline CDR1 is KGHSH and CDR2 LQKENI. The CDR3 sequence is 13 residues long.

This clone was recorded only once. The chain links TRBV6-5 to TRBJ1-2, with TRBD1 identical over 7 bases. Germline CDR1 MNHEY, CDR2 SVGAGI. The CDR3 is made up of 13 amino acids. V was clipped by 7 bases and J by 6 bases; unmatched bases: 8. Here the CDR3 reads CASTPDRVHGYTF. CDR3 nucleotide sequence: TGTGCCAGCACACCCGACAGGGTCCATGGCTACACCTTC.

This sequence joins TRBV6-2 or TRBV6-3 and TRBJ2-1; 12 bases are shared with TRBD2. This CDR3 spans 18 amino acids. Germline lookup yields CDR1 MNHEY and CDR2 SVGEGT. Trimming cost V 2 bases and J 3 bases; bases outside gene matches: 8. The CDR3 DNA sequence: TGTGCCAGCAGTTACCCGTGGACTAGCGGGACCGACTACAATGAGCAGTTCTTC. This gives the protein CASSYPWTSGTDYNEQFF.

V is TRBV19 and J is TRBJ1-2, with 11 bases fitting TRBD1. This CDR3 contains 13 residues. J gave up 8 bases and V 9 bases, and 8 bases lay outside the gene matches. The germline gives CDR1 LNHDA, CDR2 SQIVND (reference sequence). The CDR3 DNA follows: TGTGCCAGCGGACAGGGGGCTCCCCTGGGCTACACCTTC. As protein: CASGQGAPLGYTF.

The rearrangement uses TRBV7-2 and TRBJ2-2; 7 bases are a match to TRBD2. V lost 4 bases and J lost 4; bases outside the gene matches: 3. Germline values: CDR1 SGHTA, CDR2 FQGNSA. The CDR3 covers 14 residues. CDR3 loop: CASSSGGFTGELFF. DNA for the CDR3: TGTGCCAGCAGCTCGGGGGGATTCACCGGGGAGCTGTTTTTT.

DNA for the CDR3: TGTGCCAGCAGCTCAAGGGGGACAACTAATGAAAAACTGTTTTTT. It yields the protein CASSSRGTTNEKLFF. The chain carries TRBV5-4 and TRBJ1-4, with D maybe TRBD1 (6 bases). CDR1 is SGHNT and CDR2 is YYREEE in the germline V gene (reference sequence). V was trimmed by 3 bases and J by 0 bases, leaving 9 bases between them. The CDR3 is made up of 15 amino acids.

This rearrangement joins TRBV5-1 to TRBJ2-1; 9 nucleotides match TRBD1. Germline trimming cut 6 bases from V and 5 bases from J; bases unmatched to any gene: 12. The CDR3 covers 16 residues. Germline CDR1 is SGHRS and CDR2 is YFSETQ. CDR3 nucleotides: TGCGCCAGCACCGATAGGACAGGGGACGGGCACAATGAGCAGTTCTTC. This codes for CASTDRTGDGHNEQFF.

V usage is TRBV9 and J usage is TRBJ1-2; 11 bases match TRBD1. The CDR3 extends over 15 amino acids. Germline V gives CDR1 SGDLS, CDR2 YYNGEE. Losses at the gene ends were 4 bases for V and 6 bases for J; bases not matched to a gene: 8. CDR3 sequence reads: CASSPRTGGRNGYTF. In DNA form, the CDR3 reads TGTGCCAGCAGCCCCAGGACAGGGGGCAGGAATGGCTACACCTTC.

The chain has TRBV11-2 and TRBJ2-7; 9 nucleotides align to TRBD2. V shed 3 bases and J 1 base; nucleotides not matched to a gene: 1. CDR3 length: 14 amino acids. The germline CDR1 and CDR2 sequences are SGHAT and FQNNGV. CDR3 in amino acids: CASSLSGRSYEQYF. Written as DNA, the CDR3 is TGTGCCAGCAGCTTGAGCGGGAGGTCCTACGAGCAGTACTTC.

The chain employs TRBV29-1 and TRBJ2-7; D is unresolved. Germline values: CDR1 SQVTM, CDR2 ANQGSEA. The CDR3 consists of 12 residues. V dropped 5 bases and J dropped 1 base, with 9 bases sitting between them. The CDR3 nucleotides read TGCAGCGTTTCCGGGTTGTCCTACGAGCAGTACTTC. It is translated as CSVSGLSYEQYF.

This clone is a singleton in its sample. The rearrangement links TRBV5-6 to TRBJ2-3; TRBD1 is a possible D gene (5 bases). This CDR3 is 17 amino acids long. Per germline, CDR1 SGHDT and CDR2 YYEEEE. Deletions cut 0 bases from V and 1 base from J, with 15 bases between. In DNA, the CDR3 is TGTGCCAGCAGCTTGGGGACACGTGGTCTCGGCACAGATACGCAGTATTTT. It codes for CASSLGTRGLGTDTQYF.

The rearrangement uses TRBV5-1 and TRBJ1-1; 10 nucleotides match TRBD1. This CDR3 has 16 amino acids. Germline CDR1 is SGHRS and CDR2 is YFSETQ. With 3 bases clipped from V and 6 bases from J, the junction kept 11 bases outside the gene matches. The CDR3 region has the DNA TGCGCCAGCAGCTCATCGACAGGGGGCTTCGTCTCTGAAGCTTTCTTT. This codes for CASSSSTGGFVSEAFF.

The chain joins TRBV7-2 to TRBJ1-2; 9 bases are a match to TRBD1. V dropped 5 bases and J dropped 4; count of bases not matched to a gene: 11. The CDR3 spans 16 residues. Germline lookup yields CDR1 SGHTA and CDR2 FQGNSA. The CDR3 DNA sequence: TGTGCCAGCAGCCACCCCCCAGGGACAGGGATCTATGGCTACACCTTC. It encodes CASSHPPGTGIYGYTF.

The chain has TRBV6-5 and TRBJ2-7, with 9 bases identical to TRBD2. This CDR3 region has 13 residues. The trim removed 4 bases at V and 3 bases at J, leaving 1 base unmatched. Germline lookup yields CDR1 MNHEY and CDR2 SVGAGI. CDR3 coding DNA: TGTGCCAGCAGTTTAGCGGGGGACTACGAGCAGTACTTC. This sequence encodes CASSLAGDYEQYF.

This rearrangement joins TRBV7-3 to TRBJ2-1; D is unresolved. The germline V gene has CDR1 SGHTA and CDR2 FQGTGA. Trimming stripped 0 bases from V and 0 bases from J, with 9 bases between. This CDR3 contains 16 residues. CDR3 amino acids: CASSLTWASSYNEQFF. In DNA form, the CDR3 reads TGTGCCAGCAGCTTAACGTGGGCGAGCTCCTACAATGAGCAGTTCTTC.

V usage is TRBV6-5 and J usage is TRBJ2-7, with TRBD2 matching 14 bases. The V gene's germline CDR1 is MNHEY and CDR2 SVGAGI. Trimming took 5 bases from V and 6 from J; bases not matched to a gene: 3. CDR3 length: 14 amino acids. As DNA, the CDR3 is TGTGCCAGCAGTCCGGGACTAGCGGGAGCCGAGCAGTACTTC. As protein: CASSPGLAGAEQYF.

The chain couples TRBV7-2 to TRBJ2-2; 13 nucleotides match TRBD2. CDR1 and CDR2 (germline): SGHTA, FQGNSA. Trimming took 1 base from V and 6 from J; bases not matched to a gene: 5. This CDR3 is 17 amino acids long. DNA of the CDR3: TGTGCCAGCAGCTTAGATGTACTAGCGGGAGGGCCCGGGGAGCTGTTTTTT. This sequence encodes CASSLDVLAGGPGELFF.

The genes are TRBV2 and TRBJ2-4; D is possibly TRBD2 (6 bases). Per germline, CDR1 SNHLY and CDR2 FYNNEI. The V end was cut by 1 base, the J end by 4 bases, with 8 bases between. The CDR3 has 14 residues. This CDR3 reads CASSEGAGKNIQYF. DNA for the CDR3: TGTGCCAGCAGTGAAGGGGCGGGGAAAAACATTCAGTACTTC.

The chain recombines TRBV4-3 with TRBJ2-3; D perhaps matches TRBD1 (6 bases). Between the trimmed V and J ends, which lost 0 bases and 2 bases, there was a span of 21 bases. In germline, CDR1 is LGHNA, CDR2 YSLEER. The CDR3 consists of 19 residues. The CDR3 loop reads CASSQDTPLDRGYTDTQYF. The CDR3 DNA sequence: TGCGCCAGCAGCCAAGATACACCGTTGGACAGAGGCTACACAGATACGCAGTATTTT.